This T cell receptor beta chain was observed in a study of T cell responses to AZD1222 COVID-19 vaccine. Findings and limits, study-wide: A mostly white British donor set with more females was recruited, and clonal diversity was possibly underestimated. Researchers report vaccine-associated CD4 TCRs spanning spike, with dominance at 160-218 and 743-854. Elevations in Spike-specific TCR breadth and depth followed administration of two AZD1222 doses. Just a handful of AZD1222 recipients tested seropositive at baseline.

The assay was immunoSEQ multiplex PCR, and TCRdb's table has in-frame clones only and misses some. This sample has about 100,000 clones; approximately 90% occur once, and the top ten carry around 3.3%. A note on this clone: As yet, its antigen is unknown.

The germline gives CDR1 MDHEN, CDR2 SYDVKM. The CDR3 runs 16 residues. With 4 bases removed from V and 0 bases from J, the gap between germline ends came to 10 bases. This specimen was peripheral blood, taken on day 0 of MenACWY control vaccination. The chain uses TRBV28 and TRBJ2-6; D is possibly TRBD1 or TRBD2 (5 bases each). This receptor was identified in an adult in good health. For the CDR3, the DNA is TGTGCCAGCAGTTGGGACGGCAGCTCTGGGGCCAACGTCCTGACTTTC. Translating gives CASSWDGSSGANVLTF.